This T cell receptor (beta chain) was profiled in a study of shared clonotypes between healthy human individuals. Study background: There were three CD4 naive, three CD4 memory, two CD8 naive and one CD8 memory plates per donor.

Trimming at V came to 3 bases and at J to 3 bases, leaving 10 bases not matched to a gene. The CDR3 covers 17 residues. Germline assignment: CDR1 KGHSH and CDR2 LQKENI. Positively selected for CCR7, the CD45RO-negative cells used as naive CD8 cells excluded terminally differentiated effector memory CD45RA+ cells. The DNA input per sorted-subset replicate PCR was about 180 ng, corresponding to around 30,000 T cell genomes. Sequencing used immunoSEQ multiplex PCR; TCRdb keeps in-frame clones, though not all of them. This table holds around 2,000,000 clones, 85% to 95% found once. Sequenced material: naive CD8+ T cells from PBMCs. The chain couples TRBV18 to TRBJ2-5; 10 bases are a match to TRBD2. The source is a man aged 18 to 29 in good health. Some clones in this sample may be carry-over from other donors' samples. CDR3 DNA: TGTGCCAGCTCACCTCAGGACCTAGCGGGGGCGGAAGAGACCCAGTACTTC. Protein sequence: CASSPQDLAGAEETQYF.